The sequence of this T cell receptor beta chain was determined in a study of tumor and adjacent non-tumor tissue in lung cancer. Study-wide context: Patients were aged about 30 to 85, nine to eleven men and a handful of women, stage I to III. The study's findings and limits: Normal lung showed higher cumulative top 100 clone frequency than tumor. Patients with more diverse tumor TCRs had worse survival. Compared with tumor, normal lung showed significantly lower TCR diversity.

The CDR3 consists of 15 residues. The germline V gene has CDR1 DFQATT and CDR2 SNEGSKA (reference sequence). V shed 3 bases and J shed 1 base, with 12 bases lying between them. TCRbeta libraries were built with three rounds of nested PCR, modified from ARM-PCR. MiXCR was run by TCRdb on the multiplex PCR reads, yielding one entry per CDR3 protein. The data show tens of thousands of distinct CDR3 sequences, 65% to 75% seen once. No cell sorting was done before RNA was extracted from the tissue. More than 3 cm separated this lung sample from the edge of the tumor. A remark on this clonotype: Its antigen is not known.

The clonotype was recovered from a woman aged 45 to 65 with non-small cell lung cancer. The source material was distant non-tumor lung tissue. V gene TRBV20-1 combines with J gene TRBJ2-2; perhaps TRBD1 as D (5 bases). The CDR3: CSARNRLMNTGELFF. In nucleotides, the CDR3 is TGCAGTGCTAGGAACAGGTTAATGAACACCGGGGAGCTGTTTTTT.